This T cell receptor beta chain originates from a study of regulatory T cells in long-lasting Graves disease. TCR beta libraries were built with iRepertoire HTBI primers and Arm-PCR of CDR3 regions. In TCRdb, the multiplex PCR reads were re-called with MiXCR into one record per CDR3 protein. There are 600,000 to 800,000 distinct CDR3 sequences in the sample; 25% to 35% occur only once, and roughly 41% lies in the top ten. The germline V gene encodes CDR1 SGHDT and CDR2 YYEEEE. V was clipped by 0 bases and J by 7 bases, with 8 bases between them. The CDR3 length is 14 residues. Whole-study findings and limits: The study found persistent patients shared more public clonotypes (2,741) than new patients (approximately 870). TRBV28, TRBJ1-2 and TRBJ2-5 were segments that persistent disease favored.

Time point specified: persistent/refractory GD, antithyroid drugs over 5 years with positive TRAb. PBMCs were the source of the RNA used for TCR sequencing. All patients originated from an endocrinology department located in Xi'an, China. This clonotype turned up a few times. No antigen is known for it. Here the sequenced sample was peripheral blood mononuclear cells (PBMCs), taken when the disease was refractory, from a patient treated with antithyroid drugs. The TCR was taken from a female donor with Graves disease. The chain combines TRBV5-6 with TRBJ1-6; D is undetermined. CDR3 in amino acids: CASSLDPRNSPLHF. CDR3 nucleotides: TGTGCCAGCAGCTTGGACCCCAGAAATTCACCCCTCCACTTT.